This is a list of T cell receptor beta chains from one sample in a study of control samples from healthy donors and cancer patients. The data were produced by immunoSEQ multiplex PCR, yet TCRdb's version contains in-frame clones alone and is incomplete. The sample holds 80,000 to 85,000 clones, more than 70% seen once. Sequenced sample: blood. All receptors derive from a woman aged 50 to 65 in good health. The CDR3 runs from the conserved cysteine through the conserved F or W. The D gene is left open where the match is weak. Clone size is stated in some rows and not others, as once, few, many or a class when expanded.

TGTGCCAGCAGTCCTAACAGGGTAACTAATTCACCCCTCCACTTT | CASSPNRVTNSPLHF | TRBJ1-6 | . | . | TRBV27
TGCGCCAGCACGAAGACAGGGCTCGACACTGAAGCTTTCTTT | CASTKTGLDTEAFF | TRBJ1-1 | TRBD1 | once | TRBV5-1
TGTGCCAGCAGAGAATCGAATCAGCCCCAGCATTTT | CASRESNQPQHF | TRBJ1-5 | . | . | TRBV2
TGTGCCAGCGACGAGGCGGCCAAAAACATTCAGTACTTC | CASDEAAKNIQYF | TRBJ2-4 | . | . | TRBV6-5
TGTGCCAGCAGCTTATCCGTCTCGATGGGTGGCTACACCTTC | CASSLSVSMGGYTF | TRBJ1-2 | . | . | TRBV7-9
TGTGCCAGCAGTCTGGTCCAAGACACTGAAGCTTTCTTT | CASSLVQDTEAFF | TRBJ1-1 | . | . | TRBV6-5
TGTGCCAGCACGCCGGGGCGGGGAACAGATACGCAGTATTTT | CASTPGRGTDTQYF | TRBJ2-3 | . | . | TRBV2
TGTGCCAGCAGTCCGGACAGGAGCTATCAGCCCCAGCATTTT | CASSPDRSYQPQHF | TRBJ1-5 | TRBD1 | . | TRBV6-5
TGCGCCAGCAGCGCTGCCGGGCCTGGGGCCAACGTCCTGACTTTC | CASSAAGPGANVLTF | TRBJ2-6 | . | . | TRBV5-1
TGCAGCGCCAGGGACAGGGGCGAACCCCGAAATGAAAAACTGTTTTTT | CSARDRGEPRNEKLFF | TRBJ1-4 | TRBD1 | . | TRBV29-1
TGTGCCAGCAGCCAAGATCGCAGCGCCGATACGCAGTATTTT | CASSQDRSADTQYF | TRBJ2-3 | . | . | TRBV14
TGTGCCACCAGTGGGGCTGGGGACACTGAAGCTTTCTTT | CATSGAGDTEAFF | TRBJ1-1 | . | . | TRBV24-1
TGCGCCAGCAGCTTGGTACGGGCCTTAATCGGACACGGGGAGCTGTTTTTT | CASSLVRALIGHGELFF | TRBJ2-2 | . | . | TRBV5-1
TGTGCCAGCAGCCTCCGACTAGCGACGTCGACCAGTGCTAGCACAGATACGCAGTATTTT | CASSLRLATSTSASTDTQYF | TRBJ2-3 | TRBD2 | . | TRBV9
TGTGCCAGCGAGGGACAGGGTCCCTCCGAGCAGTACTTC | CASEGQGPSEQYF | TRBJ2-7 | TRBD1 | . | TRBV2
TGTGCCAGCAGTCCGTCCCAGGGGCATCAGCCCCAGCATTTT | CASSPSQGHQPQHF | TRBJ1-5 | . | . | TRBV6-5
TGTGCCAGCAGCCTTTTAGCGGGGGAGGCCTACAATGAGCAGTTCTTC | CASSLLAGEAYNEQFF | TRBJ2-1 | TRBD2 | . | TRBV11-2
TGTGCCAGCAGCTTAATCTCCAATGAGCAGTTCTTC | CASSLISNEQFF | TRBJ2-1 | . | once | TRBV7-9
TGTGCCAGCAGTTATTGGTACTCTGGGGCCAACGTCCTGACTTTC | CASSYWYSGANVLTF | TRBJ2-6 | . | . | TRBV3-1/TRBV3-2
TGCGCCAGCAGTGAGTCAGGGGGAAGAGGGTCGACCTACGAGCAGTACTTC | CASSESGGRGSTYEQYF | TRBJ2-7 | . | medium-sized | TRBV10-1
TGCAGCATTCAGGGGGGGGGTTCTAGCACAGATACGCAGTATTTT | CSIQGGGSSTDTQYF | TRBJ2-3 | . | . | TRBV29-1
TGTGCCAGTAGTAACCTTCATCAGCCCCAGCATTTT | CASSNLHQPQHF | TRBJ1-5 | . | . | TRBV19
TGTGCCAGTAGTAGGAGGCGGGGGGGCCTCGGGGAGCTGTTTTTT | CASSRRRGGLGELFF | TRBJ2-2 | TRBD2 | . | TRBV19
TGCGCCAGCAGCTATGAGGGGGGGCCTATCGATACGCAGTATTTT | CASSYEGGPIDTQYF | TRBJ2-3 | . | . | TRBV5-1
TGTGCCAGCTCCCCCGGACAGGATATGTTCTATGGCTACACCTTC | CASSPGQDMFYGYTF | TRBJ1-2 | TRBD1 | few | TRBV18
TGTGCCAGCAGCTTAACTGCGGGGATCCCAGATACGCAGTATTTT | CASSLTAGIPDTQYF | TRBJ2-3 | . | . | TRBV11-2
TGTGCCAGCAGTCCCCTAGGTCTGGAGACCCAGTACTTC | CASSPLGLETQYF | TRBJ2-5 | . | . | TRBV12-3/TRBV12-4
TGTGCCAGCAGCTTAGCTGAGGGCGCGAGCTATGGCTACACCTTC | CASSLAEGASYGYTF | TRBJ1-2 | . | . | TRBV7-9
TGTGCCAGCAGCCCGCTCCGCTACACTAACTATGGCTACACCTTC | CASSPLRYTNYGYTF | TRBJ1-2 | . | . | TRBV14
TGCGCCAGCAGCCAAGATCGGCCGGTTAGCACAGATACGCAGTATTTT | CASSQDRPVSTDTQYF | TRBJ2-3 | . | . | TRBV4-1
TGTGCCACCAGTGATTATGGGTGGGGCACAGATACGCAGTATTTT | CATSDYGWGTDTQYF | TRBJ2-3 | . | . | TRBV24-1
TGTGCCAGCCACTCACAGGGGGCGCCGGCCGGGGAGCTGTTTTTT | CASHSQGAPAGELFF | TRBJ2-2 | TRBD1 | few | TRBV5-8
TGCGCCAGCATAGGGGAAACAGGGTTTCCCTCCTACGAGCAGTACTTC | CASIGETGFPSYEQYF | TRBJ2-7 | . | . | TRBV10-2